This T cell receptor (beta chain) originates from a study of blood T cell repertoires in COVID-19. The wider study: From the United States, Italy and Spain came samples of acute and convalescent COVID-19. PBMCs, B-cell-depleted T cells, or T cells provided the cDNA or gDNA that made up the material.

The germline V gene encodes CDR1 SGHVS and CDR2 FQNEAQ. J gave up 0 bases and V 5 bases, and 4 bases lay outside the gene matches. There are 16 residues in the CDR3. In the original workflow: The authors estimated nucleated cell counts from reference gene primer amplification. Profiling relied on immunoSEQ multiplex PCR, and the TCRdb table lists in-frame clones only, not all of them. The DNA gave D and trimming, while V, J and clone size come from that table. Here the sample spans approximately 90,000 clones, roughly 80% being singletons. The V gene is TRBV7-8, the J gene TRBJ2-5; the match to TRBD2 covers 12 bases. This receptor was obtained from a human donor in a cohort sampled during active COVID-19. The sequencing input was peripheral blood. CDR3 loop: CASSTRTSGNQETQYF. The CDR3 region has the DNA TGTGCCAGCAGCACGCGGACTAGCGGGAACCAAGAGACCCAGTACTTC.